This T cell receptor beta chain was obtained from a study of cytomegalovirus exposure and HLA in healthy donors. Findings and caveats of the study: HLA restriction was apparent for most CMV-associated TCR beta chains in a later analysis. An analysis was carried out at a later point. It showed that HLA-associated TCR beta chains were more clonally expanded than equally common non-associated chains. CMV serostatus was the only recorded immune exposure for donors.

There are 16 residues in the CDR3. Between the trimmed V and J ends, which lost 5 bases and 0 bases, there was a span of 16 bases. Germline V CDR1 and CDR2: KGHSH, LQKENI. With 60 Vbeta and 13 Jbeta primers, the PCR was carried out. Only in-frame clones appear in the TCRdb table, and some are missing; sequencing was by immunoSEQ multiplex PCR. Its table lists some 140,000 clones. As concerns this clone: Its specificity is unknown.

The V call is TRBV18, the J call TRBJ1-1; D may be TRBD1 (6 bases). The sequenced sample consisted of PBMCs. The receptor was derived from a woman aged 40 to 50 in good health and CMV-seronegative. The CDR3 is CASSSSTGRMNTEAFF. CDR3 DNA: TGTGCCAGCTCATCATCTACAGGGCGAATGAACACTGAAGCTTTCTTT.